The entry below gives a single T cell receptor (beta chain) sequence along with its context. Its antigen is currently unknown. Germline values: CDR1 KGHSH, CDR2 LQKENI. This CDR3 is 17 amino acids long. V dropped 4 bases and J dropped 0 bases, with 15 bases sitting between them. A second roughly 6 to 11 cycle PCR used barcoded and J-beta primers. TCRdb reanalysed the 5' RACE reads using MiXCR and keeps one entry per CDR3 protein. The sample has fewer than 800,000 distinct CDR3 sequences; around 20% are singletons. The entry originates in a study of blood T cells in healthy people across ages. Healthy Russian Caucasian donors spanned ages roughly 6 to 90 years. The study isolated at least 6.5 million PBMCs from each sample. Study observations and caveats: The long-lived group displayed more naive CD4+ cells, plus higher diversity, than the aged donors did. From one million sequenced T cells, diversity estimates were lower bounds.

Sequencing input: blood. The source is a man between 65 and 79 years old in good health. The rearrangement links TRBV18 to TRBJ2-2; weak D call: TRBD1 (6 bases). CDR3 sequence (DNA): TGTGCCAGCTCACTCCGGACAGAAATTTCGAACACCGGGGAGCTGTTTTTT. This sequence encodes CASSLRTEISNTGELFF.